These T cell receptor beta chains were read from a single sample in a study of molecular identifiers for immune sequencing clone quantification. Each CDR3 protein is one row after TCRdb ran MiXCR on the PCR reads. The sample includes 490,000 or so distinct CDR3 sequences, 20% to 25% of them seen just once. Sequenced sample: naive CD8+ T cells from blood, with Jurkat cell RNA spiked in. The receptors were gathered from a human donor in good health. Some libraries in this study had Jurkat cell RNA spiked in. Both conserved end residues are part of each CDR3. Fields, in order: V gene, D gene, J gene, clone size, CDR3 protein, CDR3 DNA. D genes are given only for firm matches. The size entry is marked missing in some rows and otherwise reads once, few, many or a size class.

TRBV27,-,TRBJ2-7,-,CASARRLISCAQYF,TGTGCCAGCGCCCGGCGATTAATCTCCTGCGCGCAGTACTTC
TRBV11-2,-,TRBJ2-3,many,CASSAWLGEDTQYF,TGTGCCAGCAGCGCATGGCTAGGGGAAGATACGCAGTATTTT
TRBV5-1,TRBD1,TRBJ2-7,few,CASSLAWETGGSEQYF,TGCGCCAGCAGCTTGGCCTGGGAGACAGGGGGCAGCGAGCAGTACTTC
TRBV19,TRBD1,TRBJ1-5,-,CASEAQGNILSNQPQHF,TGTGCCAGTGAAGCACAGGGGAACATTCTAAGCAATCAGCCCCAGCATTTT
TRBV6-1,TRBD2,TRBJ2-3,-,CASIHTTSGAYTDTQYF,TGTGCCAGCATTCATACTACTAGCGGGGCTTACACAGATACGCAGTATTTT
TRBV5-6,-,TRBJ2-5,few,CASSLIRLGPRETQYF,TGTGCCAGCAGCTTAATCCGACTAGGTCCTAGAGAGACCCAGTACTTC
TRBV30,-,TRBJ2-3,many,CAWSESGSTDTQYF,TGTGCCTGGAGTGAAAGCGGGAGCACAGATACGCAGTATTTT
TRBV18,-,TRBJ1-1,few,CASSPTDYNMNTEAFF,TGTGCCAGCTCCCCGACTGATTACAATATGAACACTGAAGCTTTCTTT
TRBV28,-,TRBJ2-3,many,CASSQTSSTDTQYF,TGTGCCAGCAGTCAAACCTCTAGCACAGATACGCAGTATTTT
TRBV29-1,TRBD2,TRBJ2-1,-,CSVEDSAGYYNEQFF,TGCAGCGTTGAAGACTCAGCGGGGTACTACAATGAGCAGTTCTTC
TRBV4-2,-,TRBJ1-4,many,CASSQERQATNEKLFF,TGTGCCAGCAGCCAAGAGAGGCAGGCAACTAATGAAAAACTGTTTTTT
TRBV7-2,TRBD1,TRBJ2-3,-,CASSSGQGTDTRYF,TGTGCCAGCAGCTCCGGACAGGGGACAGATACGCGGTATTTT
TRBV7-9,-,TRBJ2-5,few,CASSLDGDRLAETQYF,TGTGCCAGCAGCTTAGATGGGGACCGGCTGGCGGAGACCCAGTACTTC
TRBV10-3,-,TRBJ2-3,many,CAISESETDGGGQYF,TGTGCCATCAGTGAGTCGGAGACGGATGGGGGTGGGCAGTATTTT
TRBV4-3,-,TRBJ2-7,-,CASSQNRDIGYEQYF,TGCGCCAGCAGCCAAAACAGGGACATCGGGTACGAGCAGTACTTC
TRBV7-3,TRBD2,TRBJ2-2,-,CASSLVLAGVTGELFF,TGTGCCAGCAGCTTAGTTCTGGCGGGAGTTACCGGGGAGCTGTTTTTT
TRBV7-9,-,TRBJ2-2,-,CASSSTGGVDTGELFF,TGTGCCAGCAGCTCTACCGGGGGAGTAGACACCGGGGAGCTGTTTTTT
TRBV19,-,TRBJ2-7,few,CASSIRTAPYSEEQYF,TGTGCCAGTAGTATCCGGACAGCACCGTACTCCGAGGAGCAGTACTTC
TRBV29-1,TRBD1,TRBJ2-7,many,CSVLTGPYEQYF,TGCAGCGTTTTGACAGGGCCTTACGAGCAGTACTTC
TRBV7-9,TRBD2,TRBJ2-1,-,CASSLGGLAGVGEQFF,TGTGCCAGCAGCTTGGGCGGACTAGCGGGAGTTGGTGAGCAGTTCTTC
TRBV4-3,TRBD1,TRBJ2-6,many,CASSRQGSGANVLTF,TGCGCCAGCAGCCGACAGGGCTCTGGGGCCAACGTCCTGACTTTC
TRBV3-1,-,TRBJ1-1,many,CASSQEARNTEAFF,TGTGCCAGCAGCCAAGAGGCTCGTAACACTGAAGCTTTCTTT
TRBV27,TRBD1,TRBJ1-1,-,CASSSDQGASEAFF,TGTGCCAGCAGTTCTGATCAGGGGGCATCTGAAGCTTTCTTT
TRBV13,TRBD2,TRBJ2-7,few,CASSLGGLDSLEQYF,TGTGCCAGCAGCCTAGGAGGACTAGACAGCCTCGAGCAGTACTTC
TRBV28,-,TRBJ1-1,once,CASTLRWGANTEASF,TGTGCCAGCACCCTACGTTGGGGGGCAAACACTGAAGCTTCCTTT
TRBV6-2/TRBV6-3,TRBD2,TRBJ2-7,-,CATSGSSSYEQYF,TGTGCCACTAGCGGGTCAAGCTCCTACGAGCAGTACTTC
TRBV14,-,TRBJ1-2,many,CASSTGLTNYGYTF,TGTGCCAGCAGCACAGGGCTTACTAACTATGGCTACACCTTC
TRBV13,-,TRBJ2-7,-,CASSSLGLTYEQYF,TGTGCCAGCAGCTCCCTAGGGCTTACCTACGAGCAGTACTTC
TRBV20-1,TRBD2,TRBJ2-1,many,CSARGASGGYNEQFF,TGCAGTGCTAGAGGGGCTAGCGGGGGTTACAATGAGCAGTTCTTC
TRBV7-6,-,TRBJ2-7,-,CASSLGVQLYEQYF,TGTGCCAGCAGCTTAGGTGTACAGCTCTACGAGCAGTACTTC
TRBV4-1,-,TRBJ2-3,many,CASSQEIGDTQYF,TGCGCCAGCAGCCAAGAGATAGGGGATACGCAGTATTTT
TRBV7-2,-,TRBJ1-1,-,CASSLALSGMEAFF,TGTGCCAGCAGCTTAGCGCTATCAGGGATGGAAGCTTTCTTT
TRBV5-1,TRBD1,TRBJ2-7,many,CASSLGQGSLGSYEQYF,TGCGCCAGCAGCTTGGGACAGGGGTCGTTGGGCTCCTACGAGCAGTACTTC
TRBV7-2,TRBD2,TRBJ2-5,many,CASKTSEPWETQYF,TGTGCCAGTAAGACTAGCGAGCCGTGGGAGACCCAGTACTTC
TRBV10-1,-,TRBJ1-3,-,CASTEGLGNTIYF,TGCGCCAGCACAGAAGGTCTTGGAAACACCATATATTTT
TRBV6-5,TRBD1,TRBJ2-1,few,CASSYYGQGNRNEQFF,TGTGCCAGCAGTTACTACGGACAGGGGAACAGAAATGAGCAGTTCTTC
TRBV20-1,-,TRBJ2-3,once,CSARDYGLSTDTRYF,TGCAGTGCTAGAGACTATGGCCTTAGCACAGATACGCGGTATTTT
TRBV25-1,-,TRBJ2-5,many,CASSDRGQYF,TGTGCCAGCAGTGACAGGGGCCAGTACTTC
TRBV9,-,TRBJ1-1,few,CASSWTVSTEAFF,TGTGCCAGCAGCTGGACGGTGAGCACTGAAGCTTTCTTT
TRBV7-6,-,TRBJ2-1,-,CASGPLANEQFF,TGTGCCAGCGGCCCACTTGCCAATGAGCAGTTCTTC
TRBV7-8,-,TRBJ1-6,many,CASSLVGQGAYNSPLHF,TGTGCCAGCAGCTTAGTGGGGCAGGGTGCTTATAATTCACCCCTCCACTTT
TRBV2,-,TRBJ2-7,few,CASSEIGQGPSYEQYF,TGTGCCAGCAGTGAAATAGGGCAGGGACCTTCCTACGAGCAGTACTTC
TRBV9,TRBD1,TRBJ1-6,-,CASSVGDRVSPLHF,TGTGCCAGCAGCGTAGGGGACAGGGTTTCACCCCTCCACTTT
TRBV30,-,TRBJ1-2,few,CAWTGISGYTF,TGTGCCTGGACAGGGATTAGTGGCTACACCTTC
TRBV5-6,-,TRBJ2-3,-,CASTHWARTDTQYF,TGTGCCAGCACCCATTGGGCCCGCACAGATACGCAGTATTTT
TRBV4-3,-,TRBJ1-3,-,CASSQGDEDYLGNTIYF,TGCGCCAGCAGCCAAGGGGATGAAGACTACCTTGGAAACACCATATATTTT